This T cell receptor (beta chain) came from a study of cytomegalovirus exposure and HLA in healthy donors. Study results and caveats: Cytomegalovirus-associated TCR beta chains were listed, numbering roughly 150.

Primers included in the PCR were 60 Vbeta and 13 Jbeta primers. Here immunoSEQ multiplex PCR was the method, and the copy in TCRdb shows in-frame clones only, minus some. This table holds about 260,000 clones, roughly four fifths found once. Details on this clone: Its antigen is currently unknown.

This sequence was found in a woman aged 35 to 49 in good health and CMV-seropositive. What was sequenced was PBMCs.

The chain's CDR3 is CASSYDRGATNEKLFF. The DNA for the CDR3 is TGTGCCAGCAGTTATGACAGGGGTGCAACTAATGAAAAACTGTTTTTT. The chain is built from TRBV6-6 and TRBJ1-4; TRBD1 aligns across 8 bases. V shed 3 bases, J shed 0 bases, and the junction held 3 bases outside the gene matches. This CDR3 has 16 residues. Germline-derived CDR1 and CDR2 are MNHNY and SVGAGI (reference sequence).